Listed below are T cell receptor beta chains from one sample, sequenced in a study of blood T cell repertoires in COVID-19. The protocol was immunoSEQ multiplex PCR, while the TCRdb copy is restricted to in-frame clones and leaves out a portion. This sample yields approximately 160,000 clones, of which approximately 93% are seen a single time; just under 2% belongs to the top ten. Sequencing used peripheral blood. These receptors came from a woman aged 60 to 75 with COVID-19, enrolled during active disease. The CDR3 runs from the conserved cysteine through the conserved F or W. The D gene is left open where the match is weak. For some rows the clone size is stated as once, few or many, or as a class when expanded; others skip it.

cdr3_nt cdr3_aa j_call clone_size cdr3_length d_call v_call
TGTGCCAGAAGCCCGGACAGGGGGAATACTACGGGCACTGAAGCTTTCTTT CARSPDRGNTTGTEAFF TRBJ1-1 . 17 TRBD1 TRBV5-3
TGTGCCAGCAGCTTCGGGACACAGTCCTACGAGCAGTACTTC CASSFGTQSYEQYF TRBJ2-7 once 14 . TRBV7-8
TGTAGCTCCAAGGGGCAACTCTCGCCCCAGCATTTT CSSKGQLSPQHF TRBJ1-5 . 12 . TRBV28
TGTGCCAGCAGCCCAGTGGACAGGGTTGGCGAAGCTTTCTTT CASSPVDRVGEAFF TRBJ1-1 . 14 TRBD1 TRBV7-9
TGTGCCAGCCTTCTAAACCTGAACACTGAAGCTTTCTTT CASLLNLNTEAFF TRBJ1-1 . 13 . TRBV6-6
TGTGCCAGCAGAGATCACAGGGGAACCAACTATGGCTACACCTTC CASRDHRGTNYGYTF TRBJ1-2 . 15 TRBD1 TRBV6-5
TGTGCCAGCAGCCAAGCGGGGGGCGGGGTCAAGCAGCCCCAGCATTTT CASSQAGGGVKQPQHF TRBJ1-5 once 16 . TRBV7-2
TGTGCCAGCAGCTCATTACTGACAGGGGGGAACACTGAAGCTTTCTTT CASSSLLTGGNTEAFF TRBJ1-1 . 16 TRBD1 TRBV5-5
TGTGCCAGTTCGGCTAGCGGGGGGTACAATGAGCAGTTCTTC CASSASGGYNEQFF TRBJ2-1 once 14 TRBD2 TRBV19
TGTGCCAGCAGCTGGGGACTAAAGAAAAATGAGCAGTTCTTC CASSWGLKKNEQFF TRBJ2-1 . 14 TRBD2 TRBV7-2
TGTGCCAGTAGTATTCTCCCCGCCGACATGCCGTCTCGGGGCTACACCTTC CASSILPADMPSRGYTF TRBJ1-2 . 17 . TRBV19
TGTGCCAGTACCGACAGGGTGGCCCAGCCCCAGCATTTT CASTDRVAQPQHF TRBJ1-5 once 13 TRBD1 TRBV19
TGTGCCACCAGTGGTCCCGGGGGTACGCAGTATTTT CATSGPGGTQYF TRBJ2-3 once 12 . TRBV24-1
TGTGCCAGCTCACCAAGGTCAGGCTTCCAGCCCCAGCATTTT CASSPRSGFQPQHF TRBJ1-5 . 14 . TRBV18
TGTGCCACCAGCAGAGTAAGGACAGGGGGCGAGCAGTACTTC CATSRVRTGGEQYF TRBJ2-7 . 14 TRBD1 TRBV15
TGTGCCTGGAGTGTACGGACAGGGATCCAAGAGACCCAGTACTTC CAWSVRTGIQETQYF TRBJ2-5 . 15 TRBD1 TRBV30
TGTGCCAGCAGTTATGTACAGGGTCTCTACGAGCAGTACTTC CASSYVQGLYEQYF TRBJ2-7 once 14 . TRBV6-2/TRBV6-3
TGCGCCAGCAGCCAAGACTCTAGCACTGAAGCTTTCTTT CASSQDSSTEAFF TRBJ1-1 . 13 . TRBV4-3
TGTGCCAGCTCACCAACGGCCAGGGGGCACAATCAGCCCCAGCATTTT CASSPTARGHNQPQHF TRBJ1-5 . 16 TRBD1 TRBV18
TGTGCCACCAGTGATAAGACAGCCGGTGGGCCCCAGCATTTT CATSDKTAGGPQHF TRBJ1-5 once 14 . TRBV24-1
TGTGCCAGCAGCAGGGACAGCTCCAATTCACCCCTCCACTTT CASSRDSSNSPLHF TRBJ1-6 . 14 TRBD1 TRBV6-4
TGCAGCGCGACCACGGGATCCCATGAGCAGTTCTTC CSATTGSHEQFF TRBJ2-1 once 12 . TRBV29-1
TGTGCCACCAGCAGAGATGTAACTAGCGGTACTTCTAGCACAGATACGCAGTATTTT CATSRDVTSGTSSTDTQYF TRBJ2-3 . 19 TRBD2 TRBV15
TGTGCCAGCAGCTTACAGGGGGCAGATGGCTACACCTTC CASSLQGADGYTF TRBJ1-2 . 13 TRBD1 TRBV7-9
TGTGCCAGCCTTAGACCCCTGGGGACAAACACTGAAGCTTTCTTT CASLRPLGTNTEAFF TRBJ1-1 . 15 . TRBV2
TGTGCCAGCAGCTTAGGGAGGGCGACAGGGGTGGTATATGGCTACACCTTC CASSLGRATGVVYGYTF TRBJ1-2 . 17 TRBD1 TRBV7-9
TGTGCCACCAGCAGGGAGAAGACAGGGCGTATGCCCCAGCATTTT CATSREKTGRMPQHF TRBJ1-5 . 15 TRBD1 TRBV15
TGTGCCAGTAGTATACAGGGGAACAATCAGCCCCAGCATTTT CASSIQGNNQPQHF TRBJ1-5 . 14 . TRBV19
TGTGCCAGCAGTTACTCTCTAGCGGGGTTTACGGAGACCCAGTACTTC CASSYSLAGFTETQYF TRBJ2-5 once 16 TRBD2 TRBV6-5
TGTGCCAGCAGCCAAGTTTTGCGGGACACCGGGGAGCTGTTTTTT CASSQVLRDTGELFF TRBJ2-2 . 15 . TRBV3-1/TRBV3-2
TGTGCCAGCAGCTTGCGACAGGTTCCCTATGGCTACACCTTC CASSLRQVPYGYTF TRBJ1-2 . 14 . TRBV5-8
TGTGCCAGCAGCTTCCAAGCGGGGGTCACAGATACGCAGTATTTT CASSFQAGVTDTQYF TRBJ2-3 . 15 TRBD2 TRBV2
TGTGCCAGCAGTTTGGGGACAGGGTTTGGCTACACCTTC CASSLGTGFGYTF TRBJ1-2 . 13 TRBD1 TRBV6-2/TRBV6-3
TGTGCCAGCAGCGTATCCCCAGGATACGACAATGAGCAGTTCTTC CASSVSPGYDNEQFF TRBJ2-1 . 15 . TRBV9
TGTGCCAGCAGCGTAGCTCCGGGACAGGGGGCTAACTATGGCTACACCTTC CASSVAPGQGANYGYTF TRBJ1-2 . 17 TRBD1 TRBV9
TGTGCCAGCAGTGAATTGGACAGGGGAATAAATGAGCAGTTCTTC CASSELDRGINEQFF TRBJ2-1 . 15 TRBD1 TRBV25-1
TGCGCCAGCAGCTTGTACGCGGATTCTACAAGCAACTTC CASSLYADSTSNF TRBJ2-7 . 13 . TRBV5-1
TGTGCCAGCAGCGACAGAATATCTTATGGCTACACCTTC CASSDRISYGYTF TRBJ1-2 once 13 . TRBV6-6
TGTGCCAGCAGCTTAAGGGTAGTCGGCGAAGCAGGGATTAATCAGCCCCAGCATTTT CASSLRVVGEAGINQPQHF TRBJ1-5 once 19 . TRBV7-2
TGCGCCAGCAGCTTAGTAGGGTTTCGGGGGGCGCATGGCGACACTGAAGCTTTCTTT CASSLVGFRGAHGDTEAFF TRBJ1-1 . 19 . TRBV5-1
TGTGCCAGCAGCCTCCACGTGGAGGTCGGGGAGTCAACTAATGAAAAACTGTTTTTT CASSLHVEVGESTNEKLFF TRBJ1-4 . 19 . TRBV7-8
TGTGCCAGCACCCAGACGCGGGACGTTAATGAAAAACTGTTTTTT CASTQTRDVNEKLFF TRBJ1-4 . 15 . TRBV6-6
TGTGCCAGCAGCGCGTATAGTACCGGGGAGCTGTTTTTT CASSAYSTGELFF TRBJ2-2 . 13 . TRBV9
TGTGCCAGCAGTATACCCCGGACAAGAACAAAAAACACCGGGGAGCTGTTTTTT CASSIPRTRTKNTGELFF TRBJ2-2 . 18 . TRBV6-2/TRBV6-3
TGTGCCAGCAGTCGTCAGGGGGTACGGGAAAAACTGTTTTTT CASSRQGVREKLFF TRBJ1-4 . 14 TRBD1 TRBV2
TGCAGCGTCGGGAGCGGGGGAGTCGGGGAGCTGTTTTTT CSVGSGGVGELFF TRBJ2-2 . 13 TRBD2 TRBV29-1
TGCGCCAGCAGCTTGGAGGGGCAGGGTGGGATCTACGAGCAGTACTTC CASSLEGQGGIYEQYF TRBJ2-7 . 16 . TRBV5-1